This T cell receptor (beta chain) was identified in a study of graft-versus-host responses after intestinal transplantation. Study-wide context: Every recipient had anti-thymocyte globulin induction and three to four years of tacrolimus plus steroids.

This CDR3 region has 19 residues. The V and J ends lost 0 bases and 0 bases, in that order; junction bases with no gene match: 7. Germline V gene sequence: CDR1 MGHRA, CDR2 YSYEKL. Sequencing used immunoSEQ multiplex PCR; TCRdb keeps in-frame clones, though not all of them. There are 75,000 to 100,000 clones in the sample; roughly 91% occur only once, and about 0.18% lies in the top ten. As regards this clone: Its matching antigen is unknown.

Study-wide points: The authors found GvH clones in recipient marrow, some appearing first in ileum or blood. Allografts from individuals with graft-donor T cell macrochimerism displayed high graft-versus-host to host-versus-graft clonal ratios.

Material: unstimulated CD4+ T cells sorted from spleen or lymph node cells, obtained before transplant. The sequence derives from a human donor who was the organ donor for an intestinal transplant. The rearrangement uses TRBV4-1 and TRBJ2-6, with 8 bases identical to TRBD1. CDR3 residues: CASSQDDRGGYSGANVLTF. The DNA of the CDR3 is TGCGCCAGCAGCCAAGACGACAGGGGAGGCTACTCTGGGGCCAACGTCCTGACTTTC.